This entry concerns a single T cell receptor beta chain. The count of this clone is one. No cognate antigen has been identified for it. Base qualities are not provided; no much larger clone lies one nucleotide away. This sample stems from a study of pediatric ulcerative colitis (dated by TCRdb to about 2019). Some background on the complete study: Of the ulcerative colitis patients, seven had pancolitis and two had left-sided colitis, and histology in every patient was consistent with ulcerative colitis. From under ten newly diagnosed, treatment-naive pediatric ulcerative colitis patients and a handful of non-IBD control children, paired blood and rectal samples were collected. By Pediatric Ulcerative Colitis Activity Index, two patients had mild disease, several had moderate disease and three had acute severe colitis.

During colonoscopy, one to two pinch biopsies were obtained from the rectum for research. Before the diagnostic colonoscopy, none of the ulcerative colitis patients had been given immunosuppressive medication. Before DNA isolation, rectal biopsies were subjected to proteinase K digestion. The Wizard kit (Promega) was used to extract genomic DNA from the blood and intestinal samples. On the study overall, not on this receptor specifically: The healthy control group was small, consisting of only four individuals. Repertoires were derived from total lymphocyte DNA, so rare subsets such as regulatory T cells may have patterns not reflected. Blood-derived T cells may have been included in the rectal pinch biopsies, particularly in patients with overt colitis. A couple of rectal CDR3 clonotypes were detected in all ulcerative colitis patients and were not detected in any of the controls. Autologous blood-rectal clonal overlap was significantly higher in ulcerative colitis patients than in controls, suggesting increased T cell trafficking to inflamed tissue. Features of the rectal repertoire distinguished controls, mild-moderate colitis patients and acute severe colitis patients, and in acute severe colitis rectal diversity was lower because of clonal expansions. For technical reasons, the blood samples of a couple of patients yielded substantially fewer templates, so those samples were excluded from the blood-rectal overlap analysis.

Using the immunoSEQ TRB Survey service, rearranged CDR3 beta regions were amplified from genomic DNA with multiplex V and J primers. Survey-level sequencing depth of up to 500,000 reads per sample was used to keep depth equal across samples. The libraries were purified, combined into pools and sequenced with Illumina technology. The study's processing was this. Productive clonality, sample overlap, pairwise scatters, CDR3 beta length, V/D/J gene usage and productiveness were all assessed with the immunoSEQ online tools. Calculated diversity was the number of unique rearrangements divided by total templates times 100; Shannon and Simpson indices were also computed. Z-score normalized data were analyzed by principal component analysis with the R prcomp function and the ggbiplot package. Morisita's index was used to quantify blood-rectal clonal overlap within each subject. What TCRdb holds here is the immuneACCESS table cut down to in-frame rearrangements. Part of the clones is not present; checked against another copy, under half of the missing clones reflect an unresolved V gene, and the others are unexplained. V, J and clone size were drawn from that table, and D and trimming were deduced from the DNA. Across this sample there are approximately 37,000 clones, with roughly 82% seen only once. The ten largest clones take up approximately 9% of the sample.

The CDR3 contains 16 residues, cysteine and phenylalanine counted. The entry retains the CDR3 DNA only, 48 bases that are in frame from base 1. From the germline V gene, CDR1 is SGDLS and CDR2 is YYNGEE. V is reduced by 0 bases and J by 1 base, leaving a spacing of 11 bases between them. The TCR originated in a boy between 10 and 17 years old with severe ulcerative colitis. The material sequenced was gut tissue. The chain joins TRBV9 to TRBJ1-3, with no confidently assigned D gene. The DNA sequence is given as TGTGCCAGCAGCGTAGACCCCGGCGGGTCTGGAAACACCATATATTTT. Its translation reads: CASSVDPGGSGNTIYF. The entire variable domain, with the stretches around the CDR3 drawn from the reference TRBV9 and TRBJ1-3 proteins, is DSGVTQTPKHLITATGQRVTLRCSPRSGDLSVYWYQQSLDQGLQFLIQYYNGEERAKGNILERFSAQQFPDLHSELNLSSLELGDSALYFCASSVDPGGSGNTIYFGEGSWLTVV.